Each of the 8 T cell receptor beta chains below was sequenced from the same sample in a study of blood T cells in healthy people across ages. Using a J-beta primer mix together with a sample-barcoded 5' primer, a second PCR was run for roughly 6 to 12 cycles. Via MiXCR, TCRdb re-called the 5' RACE reads, giving one row per CDR3 protein. The profile shows around 1,900,000 distinct CDR3 sequences, 39% of them singletons. The sequenced material came from blood. The receptor source for this set is a human donor in good health.

The genes are TRBV7-9 and TRBJ2-1; D is ambiguous. Per germline, CDR1 SEHNR and CDR2 FQNEAQ (reference sequence). The CDR3 has 13 amino acids. V was clipped by 2 bases and J by 8 bases, with 10 bases between them. CDR3 loop: CASSLRVKDEQFF. CDR3 nucleotides: TGTGCCAGCAGCTTAAGAGTCAAGGATGAGCAGTTCTTC.

The rearrangement uses TRBV12-3 or TRBV12-4 and TRBJ1-6; TRBD1 aligns across 7 bases. This CDR3 spans 15 amino acids. With V trimmed by 5 bases and J by 7 bases, 8 bases remained unmatched. Here the CDR3 reads CASSHRGSVNSPLHF. CDR3 DNA: TGTGCCAGCAGTCACAGGGGCTCAGTGAATTCACCCCTCCACTTT.

This clonotype was recorded a few times. The chain employs TRBV7-6 and TRBJ2-6; D is ambiguous. Trimming removed 1 base at V and 1 base at J, with 11 bases between. Germline V gene sequence: CDR1 SGHVS, CDR2 FNYEAQ. The CDR3 runs to 17 residues. Here the CDR3 DNA reads TGTGCCAGCAGCTTAGTTCTCCGAAGGTCTGGGGCCAACGTCCTGACTTTC. Amino acid sequence: CASSLVLRRSGANVLTF. The whole variable domain, filled in from reference TRBV7-6 and TRBJ2-6, reads GAGVSQSPRYKVTKRGQDVALRCDPISGHVSLYWYRQALGQGPEFLTYFNYEAQQDKSGLPNDRFSAERPEGSISTLTIQRTEQRDSAMYRCASSLVLRRSGANVLTFGAGSRLTVL.

The table lists this clonotype with a few counts. This chain links TRBV10-3 with TRBJ2-2; TRBD2 agrees at 7 bases. Germline trimming cut 6 bases from V and 1 base from J; bases unmatched to any gene: 5. The CDR3 has 15 residues. Per germline, CDR1 ENHRY and CDR2 SYGVKD. The CDR3 DNA reads as TGTGCCATCAGCTCGGGACTACAGAACACCGGGGAGCTGTTTTTT. Its protein product is CAISSGLQNTGELFF.

This clonotype was recorded many times. The chain joins TRBV11-2 to TRBJ2-3; 8 nucleotides match TRBD1. Trimming at V came to 5 bases and at J to 5 bases, leaving 6 bases not matched to a gene. The CDR3 totals 14 residues. Looked up from germline, CDR1 is SGHAT and CDR2 is FQNNGV. CDR3 in DNA: TGTGCCAGCAGCAACGACAGGGGTGAAGATACGCAGTATTTT. It yields the protein CASSNDRGEDTQYF.

This clonotype was observed a few times. V gene TRBV20-1 combines with J gene TRBJ1-2; a weak D match, TRBD1 (5 bases). Germline CDR1 and CDR2: DFQATT and SNEGSKA (reference sequence). The CDR3 runs 16 residues. V shed 1 base and J shed 4 bases, with 19 bases lying between them. The CDR3 DNA reads TGCAGTGCTAGAGGAGGGGAAAAGGAGGGATTCTATGGCTACACCTTC. Its protein is CSARGGEKEGFYGYTF.

This clonotype showed up just a few times. The chain carries TRBV28 and TRBJ2-1; 8 bases agree with TRBD2. V dropped 3 bases and J dropped 8; count of bases not matched to a gene: 12. The CDR3 loop spans 16 amino acids. Per germline, CDR1 MDHEN and CDR2 SYDVKM. The CDR3: CASSFMQVAGYDEQFF. CDR3 bases: TGTGCCAGCAGTTTTATGCAAGTAGCGGGATACGATGAGCAGTTCTTC.

The gene calls are TRBV12-3 or TRBV12-4 and TRBJ1-2; 7 nucleotides line up with TRBD1. The CDR3 covers 16 residues. V shed 0 bases and J 1 base; nucleotides not matched to a gene: 5. The CDR3 region is CASSLALGQDNYGYTF. DNA of the CDR3: TGTGCCAGCAGTTTAGCGCTTGGACAGGATAACTATGGCTACACCTTC.